This record covers a single TCR beta chain. The authors' processing: For nucleated cells, counts were estimated from reference gene primer amplification. Profiled with immunoSEQ multiplex PCR; TCRdb holds only in-frame clones, not every one. That table supplies the V and J calls and clone size; D and trimming were determined from the DNA. The table records 37,000 or so clones, around 80% of them present only once. Germline V gene sequence: CDR1 SGDLS, CDR2 YYNGEE. CDR3 length: 16 amino acids. Trimming cost V 0 bases and J 0 bases; bases outside gene matches: 4. This entry comes from a study of blood T cell repertoires in COVID-19. Study-wide context: The United States, Italy and Spain supplied acute and convalescent COVID-19 samples. PBMCs, B-cell-depleted T cells, or T cells provided the cDNA or gDNA that made up the material.

Sequenced material: peripheral blood. This receptor was identified in a man aged 55 to 70 with active COVID-19. The chain joins TRBV9 to TRBJ2-3, with 7 bases aligning to TRBD1. CDR3: CASSVGATGSTDTQYF. CDR3 nucleotides: TGTGCCAGCAGCGTAGGAGCGACAGGGAGCACAGATACGCAGTATTTT.